Listed below are T cell receptor beta chains from one sample, sequenced in a study of blood T cell repertoires in COVID-19. Assay: immunoSEQ multiplex PCR; the TCRdb copy retains only in-frame clones and omits some. In the table there are about 110,000 clones, about 80% of which are singletons. The sample comprised peripheral blood. The receptors derive from a woman of 80 years or more with active or convalescent COVID-19. Each CDR3 is given with its conserved first and last residue. The D gene is left open where the match is weak. Only some rows state a clone size, as once, few, many or a class for expanded clones.

j_call: TRBJ2-1
clone_size: .
v_call: TRBV5-4
d_call: .
cdr3_nt: TGTGCCAGCAGCTTGAGGGGGAGCTCCTACAATGAGCAGTTCTTC
cdr3_aa: CASSLRGSSYNEQFF

j_call: TRBJ1-2
clone_size: .
v_call: TRBV5-1
d_call: TRBD1
cdr3_nt: TGCGCCAGCAGATCGACAGGGTATAATGGCTACACCTTC
cdr3_aa: CASRSTGYNGYTF

j_call: TRBJ1-1
clone_size: .
v_call: TRBV6-6
d_call: .
cdr3_nt: TGTGCCAGCAGTTACGGCCAGGTGAACACTGAAGCTTTCTTT
cdr3_aa: CASSYGQVNTEAFF

j_call: TRBJ1-5
clone_size: few
v_call: TRBV6-1
d_call: TRBD1
cdr3_nt: TGTGCCAGCAGTGAAGCTTCGACAGGGTTTCAGCCCCAGCATTTT
cdr3_aa: CASSEASTGFQPQHF

j_call: TRBJ1-2
clone_size: .
v_call: TRBV5-1
d_call: .
cdr3_nt: TGCGCCAGCAGCCCATCCGGGACATACGATGGCTACACCTTC
cdr3_aa: CASSPSGTYDGYTF

j_call: TRBJ2-1
clone_size: .
v_call: TRBV29-1
d_call: TRBD1
cdr3_nt: TGCAGCGTCGGACAGGGACAAAGTTCCTACAATGAGCAGTTCTTC
cdr3_aa: CSVGQGQSSYNEQFF

j_call: TRBJ2-2
clone_size: .
v_call: TRBV7-2
d_call: .
cdr3_nt: TGTGCCAGCAGCTTAGAGGCGGGGGCGTCGGCCGGGGAGCTGTTTTTT
cdr3_aa: CASSLEAGASAGELFF

j_call: TRBJ1-2
clone_size: .
v_call: TRBV5-5
d_call: .
cdr3_nt: TGTGCCAGCAGCTTTAATACTTTCCGTTCTAACTATGGCTACACCTTC
cdr3_aa: CASSFNTFRSNYGYTF

j_call: TRBJ2-7
clone_size: .
v_call: TRBV13
d_call: .
cdr3_nt: TGTGCCAGCAGCTTAGGTGGAGCAGTCTCCTACGAGCAGTACTTC
cdr3_aa: CASSLGGAVSYEQYF

j_call: TRBJ1-4
clone_size: .
v_call: TRBV6-2/TRBV6-3
d_call: TRBD1
cdr3_nt: TGTGCCAGCAGTTACCGGGACAGCTCTAATGAAAAACTGTTTTTT
cdr3_aa: CASSYRDSSNEKLFF

j_call: TRBJ1-2
clone_size: .
v_call: TRBV5-4
d_call: TRBD1
cdr3_nt: TGTGCCAGCAGCTCGCCGCCGGGACAGGGCTTCCATGGCTACACCTTC
cdr3_aa: CASSSPPGQGFHGYTF

j_call: TRBJ2-7
clone_size: .
v_call: TRBV19
d_call: TRBD1
cdr3_nt: TGTGCCAGTAGGGACAGGGTTTCCTACGAGCAGTACTTC
cdr3_aa: CASRDRVSYEQYF

j_call: TRBJ2-7
clone_size: once
v_call: TRBV7-2
d_call: TRBD2
cdr3_nt: TGTGCCAGCAGCTTCGGACTAGCGGGAGTAGGGGAGCAGTACTTC
cdr3_aa: CASSFGLAGVGEQYF

j_call: TRBJ2-7
clone_size: .
v_call: TRBV12-1
d_call: .
cdr3_nt: TGTGCCAGCAGCCAGGGACAGGGTTACGAGCAGTACTTC
cdr3_aa: CASSQGQGYEQYF

j_call: TRBJ2-7
clone_size: .
v_call: TRBV12-3/TRBV12-4
d_call: .
cdr3_nt: TGTGCCAGCAGTTTGAGAGCTTACGAGCAGTACTTC
cdr3_aa: CASSLRAYEQYF

j_call: TRBJ2-7
clone_size: few
v_call: TRBV6-6
d_call: .
cdr3_nt: TGTGCCAGCAGTCACCAGGGGAAAAGCTACGAGCAGTACTTC
cdr3_aa: CASSHQGKSYEQYF

j_call: TRBJ1-1
clone_size: .
v_call: TRBV5-1
d_call: .
cdr3_nt: TGCGCCAGCAGCTTGGTGCAGGGTCTTTTGAACACTGAAGCTTTCTTT
cdr3_aa: CASSLVQGLLNTEAFF

j_call: TRBJ1-2
clone_size: .
v_call: TRBV5-6
d_call: TRBD1
cdr3_nt: TGTGCCAGCAGCGCGGGGACAGGGGGCGCATATTCCTATGGCTACACCTTC
cdr3_aa: CASSAGTGGAYSYGYTF

j_call: TRBJ2-7
clone_size: few
v_call: TRBV6-5
d_call: .
cdr3_nt: TGTGCCAGCAAGGTGACAGGAAACCTCTACGAGCAGTACTTC
cdr3_aa: CASKVTGNLYEQYF

j_call: TRBJ2-1
clone_size: .
v_call: TRBV15
d_call: .
cdr3_nt: TGTGCCACCAGCAGAGACAGCGGAACCTACAATGAGCAGTTCTTC
cdr3_aa: CATSRDSGTYNEQFF

j_call: TRBJ2-1
clone_size: .
v_call: TRBV5-1
d_call: .
cdr3_nt: TGCGCCAGCAGCTCGGGGAGCTCCTACAATGAGCAGTTCTTC
cdr3_aa: CASSSGSSYNEQFF

j_call: TRBJ2-5
clone_size: .
v_call: TRBV4-1
d_call: TRBD1
cdr3_nt: TGCGCCAGCAGCCGAATCGACAGGGATCAAGAGACCCAGTACTTC
cdr3_aa: CASSRIDRDQETQYF

j_call: TRBJ2-1
clone_size: .
v_call: TRBV5-5
d_call: .
cdr3_nt: TGTGCCAGCAGCTCGTCGGGACTCTGGCGTGAGCAGTTCTTC
cdr3_aa: CASSSSGLWREQFF

j_call: TRBJ1-1
clone_size: .
v_call: TRBV14
d_call: .
cdr3_nt: TGTGCCAGCAGCCAAGACCAGAACACTGAAGCTTTCTTT
cdr3_aa: CASSQDQNTEAFF

j_call: TRBJ2-5
clone_size: .
v_call: TRBV11-1
d_call: .
cdr3_nt: TGTGCCAGCAGCTTAAGGCCAAGCGAGTTTGGGACCCAGTACTTC
cdr3_aa: CASSLRPSEFGTQYF

j_call: TRBJ2-5
clone_size: .
v_call: TRBV5-4
d_call: TRBD2
cdr3_nt: TGTGCCAGCAGCTTGCCTAGCGGAGGGGAGACCCAGTACTTC
cdr3_aa: CASSLPSGGETQYF

j_call: TRBJ2-7
clone_size: .
v_call: TRBV2
d_call: .
cdr3_nt: TGTGCCAGCAGTTATGAGGGAGTGGTATACTTC
cdr3_aa: CASSYEGVVYF

j_call: TRBJ1-1
clone_size: .
v_call: TRBV6-1
d_call: .
cdr3_nt: TGTGCCAGCAATGGCCAGGGAGGGACTGAAGCTTTCTTT
cdr3_aa: CASNGQGGTEAFF

j_call: TRBJ2-3
clone_size: .
v_call: TRBV3-1/TRBV3-2
d_call: TRBD2
cdr3_nt: TGTGCCAGCAGCCAAATGCCTAGCGGAAACACAGATACGCAGTATTTT
cdr3_aa: CASSQMPSGNTDTQYF

j_call: TRBJ2-2
clone_size: .
v_call: TRBV7-6
d_call: TRBD2
cdr3_nt: TGTGCCAGCAGCTCGGGACTAGCGTCAGGCCCCAGGGAGCTGTTTTTT
cdr3_aa: CASSSGLASGPRELFF

j_call: TRBJ2-2
clone_size: .
v_call: TRBV7-2
d_call: .
cdr3_nt: TGTGCCAGCAGCTTAGAGGGAGCCTACACCGGGGAGCTGTTTTTT
cdr3_aa: CASSLEGAYTGELFF

j_call: TRBJ1-2
clone_size: .
v_call: TRBV30
d_call: .
cdr3_nt: TGTGCCTGGAAAGGAGGGGTTAGGTATGGCTACACCTTC
cdr3_aa: CAWKGGVRYGYTF

j_call: TRBJ1-5
clone_size: once
v_call: TRBV15
d_call: .
cdr3_nt: TGTGCCACCAGCAGAGATAAAGGCGCGGGGCAGCCCCAGCATTTT
cdr3_aa: CATSRDKGAGQPQHF

j_call: TRBJ2-7
clone_size: .
v_call: TRBV7-9
d_call: TRBD2
cdr3_nt: TGTGCCAGCAGCTACAGCGGGAGGAGCTCCTACGAGCAGTACTTC
cdr3_aa: CASSYSGRSSYEQYF

j_call: TRBJ1-5
clone_size: .
v_call: TRBV5-1
d_call: .
cdr3_nt: TGCGCCAGCAGCTTGGACGGTAATAGCAATCAGCCCCAGCATTTT
cdr3_aa: CASSLDGNSNQPQHF

j_call: TRBJ2-7
clone_size: .
v_call: TRBV28
d_call: .
cdr3_nt: TGTGCCAGCAGCCTTGACAGGCCACCCTACGAGCAGTACTTC
cdr3_aa: CASSLDRPPYEQYF

j_call: TRBJ2-2
clone_size: .
v_call: TRBV5-4
d_call: TRBD1
cdr3_nt: TGTGCCAGCAGCTCGGGACAGGGGAACACCGGGGAGCTGTTTTTT
cdr3_aa: CASSSGQGNTGELFF

j_call: TRBJ2-7
clone_size: few
v_call: TRBV29-1
d_call: .
cdr3_nt: TGCAGCGTTGGCGGGCTTCTTAACCCCTACGAGCAGTACTTC
cdr3_aa: CSVGGLLNPYEQYF

j_call: TRBJ2-2
clone_size: .
v_call: TRBV28
d_call: TRBD1
cdr3_nt: TGTGCCAGCAGAAGAACCGGGACAGTGAACACCGGGGAGCTGTTTTTT
cdr3_aa: CASRRTGTVNTGELFF

j_call: TRBJ2-1
clone_size: .
v_call: TRBV5-6
d_call: .
cdr3_nt: TGTGCCAGCAGCCGACTAGGGTATGAGCAGTTCTTC
cdr3_aa: CASSRLGYEQFF

j_call: TRBJ1-2
clone_size: .
v_call: TRBV30
d_call: .
cdr3_nt: TGTGCCTGGAGTGCTACAGGGAACTATGGCTACACCTTC
cdr3_aa: CAWSATGNYGYTF

j_call: TRBJ1-5
clone_size: .
v_call: TRBV2
d_call: TRBD1
cdr3_nt: TGTGCCAGCAGTGCAAGGACAGGGGGCAGCAATCAGCCCCAGCATTTT
cdr3_aa: CASSARTGGSNQPQHF

j_call: TRBJ2-1
clone_size: .
v_call: TRBV7-2
d_call: .
cdr3_nt: TGTGCCAGCAGCTTAGTACGGCACGGGGCTGGGGGGTTACCGAGTCTGTTCTTC
cdr3_aa: CASSLVRHGAGGLPSLFF

j_call: TRBJ1-3
clone_size: .
v_call: TRBV5-5
d_call: TRBD1
cdr3_nt: TGTGCCAGCAGCCGGGACAGGGGAACTGGAAACACCATATATTTT
cdr3_aa: CASSRDRGTGNTIYF

j_call: TRBJ1-2
clone_size: .
v_call: TRBV4-3
d_call: TRBD1
cdr3_nt: TGCGCCAGCAGCCCCCGACAGGGGAACTATGGCTACACCTTC
cdr3_aa: CASSPRQGNYGYTF

j_call: TRBJ1-6
clone_size: once
v_call: TRBV19
d_call: .
cdr3_nt: TGTGCCAGTAGTCGGGGGGAAGGGAATTCACCCCTCCACTTT
cdr3_aa: CASSRGEGNSPLHF

j_call: TRBJ2-7
clone_size: .
v_call: TRBV5-1
d_call: TRBD2
cdr3_nt: TGCGCCAGCAGCTTGATTGCGGGAGGATGGGAGCAGTACTTC
cdr3_aa: CASSLIAGGWEQYF